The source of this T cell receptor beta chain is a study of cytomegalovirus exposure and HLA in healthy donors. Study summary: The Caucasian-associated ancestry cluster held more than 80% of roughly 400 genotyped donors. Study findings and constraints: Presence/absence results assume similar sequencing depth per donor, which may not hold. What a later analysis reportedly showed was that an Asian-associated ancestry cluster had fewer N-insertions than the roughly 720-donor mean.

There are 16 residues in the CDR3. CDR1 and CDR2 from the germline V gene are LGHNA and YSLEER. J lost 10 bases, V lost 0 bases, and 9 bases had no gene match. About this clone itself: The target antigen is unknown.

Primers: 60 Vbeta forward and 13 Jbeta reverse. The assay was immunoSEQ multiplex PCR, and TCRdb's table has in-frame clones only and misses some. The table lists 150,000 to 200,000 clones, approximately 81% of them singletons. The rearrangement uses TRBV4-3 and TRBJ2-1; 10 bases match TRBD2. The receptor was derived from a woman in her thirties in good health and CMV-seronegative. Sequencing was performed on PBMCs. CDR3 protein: CASSQDLAGGLREQFF. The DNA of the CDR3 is TGCGCCAGCAGCCAAGATTTAGCGGGGGGCCTAAGGGAGCAGTTCTTC.